This T cell receptor beta chain was found in a study of blood T cell repertoires in COVID-19. Here immunoSEQ multiplex PCR was the method, and the copy in TCRdb shows in-frame clones only, minus some. Altogether 250,000 or so clones are present, around 83% being singletons, with the ten largest covering roughly 2%. The V end lost 4 bases, the J end lost 0 bases, and 10 bases lay between the germline ends. The CDR3 loop spans 15 amino acids. Germline V gene lookup returns CDR1 KGHSY and CDR2 FQNENV. The sequence was collected from a man between 25 and 39 years old who had recovered from COVID-19. Material for sequencing was peripheral blood. The chain carries TRBV16 and TRBJ1-3; D possibly corresponds to TRBD1 (6 bases). The CDR3 DNA follows: TGTGCCAGCAGCCCAAAGGACAGCTCTGGAAACACCATATATTTT. It yields the protein CASSPKDSSGNTIYF.